This TCR beta chain was sequenced in a study of blood T cells in healthy people across ages. Whole-study findings and limits: Unsorted PBMC input precluded a conclusive naive versus antigen-experienced comparison. It was held that diversity estimates obtained from one million T cells represented underestimates.

Trimming pared 3 bases from V and 11 bases from J, leaving 13 bases between. Germline V gene lookup returns CDR1 MGHDK and CDR2 SYGVNS. The CDR3 length is 12 residues. The use of a sample-barcoded 5' primer and a J-beta primer mix characterized a second PCR of roughly 7 to 12 cycles. TCRdb passed the 5' RACE reads through MiXCR, listing each CDR3 protein once. The repertoire holds some 1.5 million distinct CDR3 sequences, with 25% to 30% as singletons. This clonotype was seen more than once but under ten times. No antigen is known for it. Material for sequencing was blood. The TCR originated in a woman aged 30 to 39 in good health. The V and J genes are TRBV25-1 and TRBJ1-1, with D perhaps TRBD1 (5 bases). CDR3 protein: CASSDRWDGAFF. In DNA, the CDR3 is TGTGCCAGCAGTGATCGGTGGGACGGGGCTTTCTTT.